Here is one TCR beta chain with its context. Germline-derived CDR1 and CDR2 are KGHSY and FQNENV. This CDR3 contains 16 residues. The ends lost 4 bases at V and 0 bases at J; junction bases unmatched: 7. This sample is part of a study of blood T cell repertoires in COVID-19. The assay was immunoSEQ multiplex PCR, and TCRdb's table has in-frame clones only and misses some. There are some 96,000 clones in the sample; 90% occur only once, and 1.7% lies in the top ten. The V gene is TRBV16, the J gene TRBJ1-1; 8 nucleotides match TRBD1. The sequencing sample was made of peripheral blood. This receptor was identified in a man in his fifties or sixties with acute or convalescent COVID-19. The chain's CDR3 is CASSLTSGQVNTEAFF. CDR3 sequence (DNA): TGTGCCAGCAGCCTGACTTCGGGACAGGTGAACACTGAAGCTTTCTTT.